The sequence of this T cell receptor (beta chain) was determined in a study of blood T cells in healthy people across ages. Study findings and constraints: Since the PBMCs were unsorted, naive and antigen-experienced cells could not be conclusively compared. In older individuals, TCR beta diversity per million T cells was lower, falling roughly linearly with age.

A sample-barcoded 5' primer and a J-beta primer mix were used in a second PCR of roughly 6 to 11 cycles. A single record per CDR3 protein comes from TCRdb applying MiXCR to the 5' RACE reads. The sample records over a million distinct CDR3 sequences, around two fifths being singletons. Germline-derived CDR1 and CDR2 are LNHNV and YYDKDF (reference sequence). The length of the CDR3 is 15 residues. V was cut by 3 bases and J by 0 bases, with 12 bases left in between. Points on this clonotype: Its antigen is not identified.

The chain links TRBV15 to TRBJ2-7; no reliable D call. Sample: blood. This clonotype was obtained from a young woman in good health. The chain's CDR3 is CATSSERISSYEQYF. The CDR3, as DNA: TGTGCCACCAGCAGTGAGAGGATCAGCTCCTACGAGCAGTACTTC.